These 5 T cell receptor beta chains originate from one sample sequenced in a study of T cell changes during pregnancy in multiple sclerosis. Only in-frame clones appear in the TCRdb table, and some are missing; sequencing was by immunoSEQ multiplex PCR. The data show 55,000 to 85,000 clones, about 95% seen once. Sequences were derived from peripheral blood, sampled in the third trimester of pregnancy. The receptors were sampled from a female donor with multiple sclerosis, enrolled in a pregnancy study.

J is TRBJ1-5 and V is TRBV6-1, with D unclear. From germline, CDR1 is MNHNS and CDR2 SASEGT. The length of the CDR3 is 13 residues. The V end lost 4 bases, the J end lost 0 bases, and 4 bases lay between the germline ends. In nucleotides, the CDR3 is TGTGCCAGCAGTGGTAATAGCAATCAGCCCCAGCATTTT. Its translation is CASSGNSNQPQHF.

The chain carries TRBV4-2 and TRBJ2-3; 16 bases line up with TRBD2. V shed 0 bases and J 1 base; nucleotides not matched to a gene: 7. Germline-derived CDR1 and CDR2 are LGHNA and YNFKEQ. This CDR3 spans 20 amino acids. The CDR3 DNA reads as TGTGCCAGCAGCCAAGATCGGGGACTAGCGGGGGGGCTGGGCACAGATACGCAGTATTTT. It translates to CASSQDRGLAGGLGTDTQYF.

The chain couples TRBV7-2 to TRBJ1-2; the D gene is possibly TRBD1 (6 bases). The ends were cut back, 4 bases at V and 7 bases at J, with 16 bases in the middle. Germline V gene sequence: CDR1 SGHTA, CDR2 FQGNSA. The CDR3 is made up of 14 amino acids. The CDR3 DNA reads TGTGCCAGCAGCTCACAGGGAAGAGGGCTTGGCTACACCTTC. It encodes CASSSQGRGLGYTF.

CDR3 in DNA: TGTGCCAGCAGCCACAGAGAACCTAGCACAGATACGCAGTATTTT. As protein: CASSHREPSTDTQYF. The chain joins TRBV6-6 to TRBJ2-3; D unclear. Germline V gene sequence: CDR1 MNHNY, CDR2 SVGAGI (reference sequence). This CDR3 comprises 15 residues. V was cut by 6 bases and J by 0 bases, with 13 bases left in between.

V gene TRBV2 combines with J gene TRBJ2-1; 7 nucleotides match TRBD1. Unmatched junction bases numbered 14, after V lost 6 bases and J lost 3 bases. In germline, CDR1 is SNHLY, CDR2 FYNNEI. The CDR3 is 17 amino acids. The CDR3 loop is CASSRTGGRSLYNEQFF. The CDR3 DNA sequence: TGTGCCAGCAGCAGGACAGGAGGACGTAGTCTCTACAATGAGCAGTTCTTC.